This T cell receptor beta chain emerged from a study of CD8 T cells in ankylosing spondylitis. Study-wide points: There were earlier reports of some motif variants in reactive arthritis synovial fluid and blood. The study looked at matched synovial fluid samples from ankylosing spondylitis patients. Disease-linked clones were reported to be significantly enriched there. A TCR beta motif made of about 8 highly homologous variants seemed typical of ankylosing spondylitis blood.

Preparation of TCR beta libraries was done by quantitative 5'-RACE with molecular barcodes. MiXCR, applied by TCRdb to the 5' RACE reads, yields one record per CDR3 protein. This sample carries approximately 300,000 distinct CDR3 sequences, roughly 8% of them seen once, and the ten largest clones take roughly 15%. The CDR3 loop spans 18 amino acids. In germline, CDR1 is SGHAT, CDR2 FQNNGV. V dropped 5 bases and J dropped 0 bases, with 20 bases sitting between them. Points on this clonotype: Its antigen is not identified.

The chain carries TRBV11-2 and TRBJ2-1, with TRBD1 as a possible D gene (6 bases). The TCR was taken from a male donor with ankylosing spondylitis. The sequencing input was blood, either unsorted or a sorted T cell fraction (not recorded which). The CDR3 nucleotides read TGTGCCAGCAGCCGAAAGGACAGAACCTGGAGCTCCTACAATGAGCAGTTCTTC. Translating gives CASSRKDRTWSSYNEQFF.